This T cell receptor (beta chain) came from a study of T cells in Graves' hyperthyroidism and ophthalmopathy. Amplification yielded TCR beta CDR3 regions, with RNA transcripts as the source. With the HTBI primer set, the TCR CDR3 went through a first round of RT-PCR. TCRdb reprocessed the multiplex PCR reads with MiXCR, giving one entry per CDR3 protein. The table shows 300,000 to 450,000 distinct CDR3 sequences, with about 13% occurring only once. Per the germline V gene, CDR1 is SGHTA and CDR2 is FQGNSA. This CDR3 is 12 amino acids long. Trimming pared 1 base from V and 11 bases from J, leaving 11 bases between. The table lists this clonotype with many counts.

Sequencing input: blood. The chain uses TRBV7-2 and TRBJ1-1; D is uncertain. The TCR comes from a woman aged 18-30 years with Graves' hyperthyroidism. CDR3 sequence reads: CASSLGWEGAFF. Written as DNA, the CDR3 is TGTGCCAGCAGCTTAGGGTGGGAAGGGGCTTTCTTT. The variable domain in full, completed from reference TRBV7-2 and TRBJ1-1, reads GAGVSQSPSNKVTEKGKDVELRCDPISGHTALYWYRQSLGQGLEFLIYFQGNSAPDKSGLPSDRFSAERTGGSVSTLTIQRTQQEDSAVYLCASSLGWEGAFFGQGTRLTVV.